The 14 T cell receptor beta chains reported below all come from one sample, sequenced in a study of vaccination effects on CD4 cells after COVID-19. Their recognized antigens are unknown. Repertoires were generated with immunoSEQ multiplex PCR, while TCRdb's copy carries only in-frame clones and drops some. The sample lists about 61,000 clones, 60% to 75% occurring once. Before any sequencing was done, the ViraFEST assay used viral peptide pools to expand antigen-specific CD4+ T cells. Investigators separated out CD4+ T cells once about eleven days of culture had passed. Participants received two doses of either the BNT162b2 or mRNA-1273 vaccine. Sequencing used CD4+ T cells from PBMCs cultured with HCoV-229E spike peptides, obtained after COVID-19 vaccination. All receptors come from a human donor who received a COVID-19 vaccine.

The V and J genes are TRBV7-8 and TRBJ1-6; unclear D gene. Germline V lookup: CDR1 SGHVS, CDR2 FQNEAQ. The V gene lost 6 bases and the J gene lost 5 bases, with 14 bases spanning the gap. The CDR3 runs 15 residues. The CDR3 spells CASSSTAGDNSPLHF. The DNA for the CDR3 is TGTGCCAGCAGTTCTACGGCGGGAGATAATTCACCCCTCCACTTT.

The CDR3 DNA follows: TGTGCCACCAGCCAGGGTGGACAGCCCCAGCATTTT. As protein: CATSQGGQPQHF. V is TRBV24-1 and J is TRBJ1-5; TRBD1 might be the D (5 bases). The V and J ends lost 7 bases and 7 bases respectively, with 10 bases between them. Per germline, CDR1 KGHDR and CDR2 SFDVKD. The length of the CDR3 is 12 residues.

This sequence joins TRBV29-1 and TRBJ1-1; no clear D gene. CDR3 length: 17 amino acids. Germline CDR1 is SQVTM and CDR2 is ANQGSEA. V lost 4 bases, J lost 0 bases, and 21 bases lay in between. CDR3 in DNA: TGCAGCGTTGGTCGTACCCTTTCTGGCGGATTGAACACTGAAGCTTTCTTT. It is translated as CSVGRTLSGGLNTEAFF. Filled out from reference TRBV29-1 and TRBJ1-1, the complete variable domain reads SAVISQKPSRDICQRGTSLTIQCQVDSQVTMMFWYRQQPGQSLTLIATANQGSEATYESGFVIDKFPISRPNLTFSTLTVSNMSPEDSSIYLCSVGRTLSGGLNTEAFFGQGTRLTVV.

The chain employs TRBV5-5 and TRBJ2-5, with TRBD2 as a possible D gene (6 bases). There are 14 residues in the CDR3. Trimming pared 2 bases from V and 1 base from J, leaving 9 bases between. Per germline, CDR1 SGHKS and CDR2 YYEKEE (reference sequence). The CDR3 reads CASSFGGSQETQYF. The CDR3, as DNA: TGTGCCAGCAGCTTCGGGGGAAGCCAAGAGACCCAGTACTTC. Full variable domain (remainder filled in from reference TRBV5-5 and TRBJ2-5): DAGVTQSPTHLIKTRGQQVTLRCSPISGHKSVSWYQQVLGQGPQFIFQYYEKEERGRGNFPDRFSARQFPNYSSELNVNALLLGDSALYLCASSFGGSQETQYFGPGTRLLVL.

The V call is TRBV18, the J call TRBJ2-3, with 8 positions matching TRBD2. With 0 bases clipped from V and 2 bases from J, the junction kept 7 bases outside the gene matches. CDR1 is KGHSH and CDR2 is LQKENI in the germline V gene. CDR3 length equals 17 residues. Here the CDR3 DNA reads TGTGCCAGCTCACCACCGGGACTAGAAAGGCCCACAGATACGCAGTATTTT. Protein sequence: CASSPPGLERPTDTQYF. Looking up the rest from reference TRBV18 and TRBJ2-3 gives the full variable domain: NAGVMQNPRHLVRRRGQEARLRCSPMKGHSHVYWYRQLPEEGLKFMVYLQKENIIDESGMPKERFSAEFPKEGPSILRIQQVVRGDSAAYFCASSPPGLERPTDTQYFGPGTRLTVL.

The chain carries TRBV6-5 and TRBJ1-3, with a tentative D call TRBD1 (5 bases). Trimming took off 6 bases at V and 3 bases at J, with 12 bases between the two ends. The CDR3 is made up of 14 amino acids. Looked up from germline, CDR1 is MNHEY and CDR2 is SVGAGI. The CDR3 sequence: CASREGNYGNTIYF. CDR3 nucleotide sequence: TGTGCCAGCAGAGAGGGGAATTATGGAAACACCATATATTTT.

CDR3 region: CAISRDRDYEQFF. CDR3 sequence (DNA): TGTGCCATCAGTCGGGACAGGGATTATGAGCAGTTCTTC. J is TRBJ2-1 and V is TRBV10-3; TRBD1 matches 9 bases. J was trimmed by 8 bases and V by 5 bases; bases with no gene match: 4. This CDR3 contains 13 residues. The germline V gene has CDR1 ENHRY and CDR2 SYGVKD.

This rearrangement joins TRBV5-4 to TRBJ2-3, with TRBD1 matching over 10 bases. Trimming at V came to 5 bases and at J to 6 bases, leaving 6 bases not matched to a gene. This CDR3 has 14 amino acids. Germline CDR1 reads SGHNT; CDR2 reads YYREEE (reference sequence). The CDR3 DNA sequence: TGTGCCAGCAGGTGGGACAGGGGAGCGGATACGCAGTATTTT. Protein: CASRWDRGADTQYF.

As DNA, the CDR3 is TGTGCCAGCAGTTTATTCGGACTAGCGGGGGGCGGGTACCAAGAGACCCAGTACTTC. It encodes CASSLFGLAGGGYQETQYF. The chain has TRBV27 and TRBJ2-5; TRBD2 agrees at 14 bases. After removal of 1 base from V and 0 bases from J, the junction contained 7 bases not matched to a gene. This CDR3 has 19 amino acids. Germline loops: CDR1 MNHEY, CDR2 SMNVEV (reference sequence).

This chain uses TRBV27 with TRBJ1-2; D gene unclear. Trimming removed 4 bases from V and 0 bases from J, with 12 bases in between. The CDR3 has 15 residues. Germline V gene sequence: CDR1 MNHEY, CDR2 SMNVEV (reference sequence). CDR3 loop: CASSSHDGANYGYTF. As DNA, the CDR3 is TGTGCCAGCAGTTCCCATGACGGCGCTAACTATGGCTACACCTTC.

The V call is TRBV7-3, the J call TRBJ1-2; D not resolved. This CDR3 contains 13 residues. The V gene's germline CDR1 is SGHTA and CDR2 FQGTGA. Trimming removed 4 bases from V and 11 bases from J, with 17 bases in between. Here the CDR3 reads CASSSQPFGRYTF. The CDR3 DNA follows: TGTGCCAGCAGCTCTCAACCATTCGGGAGGTACACCTTC.

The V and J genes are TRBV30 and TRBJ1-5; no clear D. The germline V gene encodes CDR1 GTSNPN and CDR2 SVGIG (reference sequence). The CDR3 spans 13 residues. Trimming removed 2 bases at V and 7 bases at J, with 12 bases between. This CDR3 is CAWSLGKRQPQHF. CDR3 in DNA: TGTGCCTGGAGTCTCGGGAAAAGGCAGCCCCAGCATTTT. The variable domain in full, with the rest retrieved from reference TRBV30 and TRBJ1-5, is SQTIHQWPATLVQPVGSPLSLECTVEGTSNPNLYWYRQAAGRGLQLLFYSVGIGQISSEVPQNLSASRPQDRQFILSSKKLLLSDSGFYLCAWSLGKRQPQHFGDGTRLSIL.

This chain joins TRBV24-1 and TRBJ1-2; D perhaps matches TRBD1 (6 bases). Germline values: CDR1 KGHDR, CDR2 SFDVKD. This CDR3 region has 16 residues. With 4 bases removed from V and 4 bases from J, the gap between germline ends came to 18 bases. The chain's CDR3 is CATSDSQGGRGYGYTF. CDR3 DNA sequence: TGTGCCACCAGTGACTCACAGGGAGGAAGGGGCTATGGCTACACCTTC.

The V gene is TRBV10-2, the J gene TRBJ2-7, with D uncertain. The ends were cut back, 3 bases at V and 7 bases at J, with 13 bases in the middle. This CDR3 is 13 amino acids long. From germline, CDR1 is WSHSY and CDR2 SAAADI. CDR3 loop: CASSEEVGGEQYV. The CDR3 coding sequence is TGCGCCAGCAGTGAAGAGGTGGGTGGGGAGCAGTACGTC.